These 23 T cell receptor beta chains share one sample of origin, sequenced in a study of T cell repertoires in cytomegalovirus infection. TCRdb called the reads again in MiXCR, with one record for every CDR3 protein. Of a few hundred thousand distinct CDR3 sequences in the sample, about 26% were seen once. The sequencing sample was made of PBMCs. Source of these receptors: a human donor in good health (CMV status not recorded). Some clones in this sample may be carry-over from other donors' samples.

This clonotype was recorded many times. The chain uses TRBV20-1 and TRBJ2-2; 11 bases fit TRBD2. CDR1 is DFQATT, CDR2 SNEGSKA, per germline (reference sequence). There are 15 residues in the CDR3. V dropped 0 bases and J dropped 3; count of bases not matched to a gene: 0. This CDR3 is CSARDSGRDTGELFF. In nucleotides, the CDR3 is TGCAGTGCTAGAGATAGCGGGAGGGACACCGGGGAGCTGTTTTTT.

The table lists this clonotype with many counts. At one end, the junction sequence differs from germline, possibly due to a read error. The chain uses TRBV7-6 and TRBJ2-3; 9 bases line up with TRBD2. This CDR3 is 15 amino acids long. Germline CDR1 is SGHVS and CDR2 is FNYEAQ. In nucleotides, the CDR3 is TGTGCCAGCAGGTTAGCGGGGGAACCCACAGATACGCAGTATTTT. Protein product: CASRLAGEPTDTQYF.

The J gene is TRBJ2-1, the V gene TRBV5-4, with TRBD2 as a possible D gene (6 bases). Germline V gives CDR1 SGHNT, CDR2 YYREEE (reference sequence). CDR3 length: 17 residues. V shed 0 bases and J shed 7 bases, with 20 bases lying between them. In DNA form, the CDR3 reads TGTGCCAGCAGCTTGGGGGTCGTGGGAGGTCGGGGGAATGAGCAGTTCTTC. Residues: CASSLGVVGGRGNEQFF.

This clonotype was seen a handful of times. CDR3: CASSESRVDTQYF. In nucleotides, the CDR3 is TGCGCCAGCAGTGAGTCTCGTGTAGATACGCAGTATTTT. The genes are TRBV10-2 and TRBJ2-3, with unresolved D. The ends were cut back, 0 bases at V and 5 bases at J, with 6 bases in the middle. The germline V gene encodes CDR1 WSHSY and CDR2 SAAADI. The CDR3 has 13 residues.

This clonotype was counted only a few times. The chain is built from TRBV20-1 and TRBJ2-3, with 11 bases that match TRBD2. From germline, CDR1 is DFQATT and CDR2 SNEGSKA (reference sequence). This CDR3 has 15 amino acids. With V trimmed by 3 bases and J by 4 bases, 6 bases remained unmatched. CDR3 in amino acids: CSASPLAGVPDTQYF. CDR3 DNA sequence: TGCAGTGCTAGCCCACTAGCGGGAGTTCCAGATACGCAGTATTTT.

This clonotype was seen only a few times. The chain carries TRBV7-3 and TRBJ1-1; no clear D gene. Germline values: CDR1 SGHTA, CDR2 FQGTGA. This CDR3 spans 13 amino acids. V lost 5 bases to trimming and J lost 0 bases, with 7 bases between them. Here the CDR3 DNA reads TGTGCCAGCAGCCCAAACGTGAACACTGAAGCTTTCTTT. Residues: CASSPNVNTEAFF.

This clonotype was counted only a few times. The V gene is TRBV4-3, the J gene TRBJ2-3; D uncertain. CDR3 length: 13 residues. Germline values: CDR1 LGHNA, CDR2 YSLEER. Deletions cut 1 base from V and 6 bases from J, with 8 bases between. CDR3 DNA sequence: TGCGCCAGCAGCCAAGGTGACGAGGATACGCAGTATTTT. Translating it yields CASSQGDEDTQYF.

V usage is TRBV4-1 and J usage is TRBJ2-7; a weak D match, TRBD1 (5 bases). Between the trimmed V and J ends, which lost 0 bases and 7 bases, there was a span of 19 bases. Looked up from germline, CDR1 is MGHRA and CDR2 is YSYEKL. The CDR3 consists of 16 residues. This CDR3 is CASSQDERQGLREQYV. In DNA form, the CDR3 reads TGCGCCAGCAGCCAAGATGAACGGCAGGGCCTTCGGGAGCAGTACGTC.

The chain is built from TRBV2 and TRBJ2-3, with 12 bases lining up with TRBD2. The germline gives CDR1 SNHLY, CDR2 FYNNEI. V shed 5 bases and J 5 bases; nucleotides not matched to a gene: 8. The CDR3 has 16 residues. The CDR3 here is CASSPTSGSMIDTQYF. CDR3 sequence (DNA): TGTGCCAGCAGTCCGACTAGCGGGAGCATGATAGATACGCAGTATTTT.

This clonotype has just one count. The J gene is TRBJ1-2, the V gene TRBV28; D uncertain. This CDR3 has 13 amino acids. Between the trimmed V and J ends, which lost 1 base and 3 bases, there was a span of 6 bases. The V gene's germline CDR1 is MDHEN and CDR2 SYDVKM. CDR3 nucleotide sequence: TGTGCCAGCAGTTTATCAGTTCACTATGGCTACACCTTC. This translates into CASSLSVHYGYTF.

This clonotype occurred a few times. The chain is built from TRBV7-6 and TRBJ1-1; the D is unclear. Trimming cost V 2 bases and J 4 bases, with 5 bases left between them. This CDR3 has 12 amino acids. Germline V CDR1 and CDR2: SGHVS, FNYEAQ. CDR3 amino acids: CASSLKGTEAFF. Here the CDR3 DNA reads TGTGCCAGCAGCTTAAAGGGCACTGAAGCTTTCTTT.

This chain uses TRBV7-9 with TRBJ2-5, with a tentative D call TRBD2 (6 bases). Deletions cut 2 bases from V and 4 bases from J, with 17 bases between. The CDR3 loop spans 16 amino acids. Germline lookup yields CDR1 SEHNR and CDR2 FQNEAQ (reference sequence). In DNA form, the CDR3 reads TGTGCCAGCAGCTTAACCACTAGCTGGGGAGGAGAGACCCAGTACTTC. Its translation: CASSLTTSWGGETQYF.

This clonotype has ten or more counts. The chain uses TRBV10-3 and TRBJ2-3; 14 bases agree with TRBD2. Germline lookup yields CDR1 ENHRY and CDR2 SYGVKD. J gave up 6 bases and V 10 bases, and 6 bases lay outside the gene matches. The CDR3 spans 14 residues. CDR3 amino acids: CATGLAGVGDTQYF. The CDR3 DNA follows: TGTGCCACGGGACTAGCGGGAGTAGGGGATACGCAGTATTTT.

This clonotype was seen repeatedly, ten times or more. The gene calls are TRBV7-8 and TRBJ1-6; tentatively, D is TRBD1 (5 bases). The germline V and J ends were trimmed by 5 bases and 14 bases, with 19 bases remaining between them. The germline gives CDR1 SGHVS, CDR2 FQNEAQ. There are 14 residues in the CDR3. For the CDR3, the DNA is TGTGCCAGCAGCCCAGGGACGGCTGGGCAGGCCCTCCACTTT. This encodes CASSPGTAGQALHF.

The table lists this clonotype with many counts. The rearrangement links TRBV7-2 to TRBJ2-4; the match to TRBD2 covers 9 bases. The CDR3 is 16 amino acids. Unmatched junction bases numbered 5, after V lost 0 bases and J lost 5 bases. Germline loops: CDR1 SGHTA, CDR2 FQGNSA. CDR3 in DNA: TGTGCCAGCAGCTTAGCTGGCGGGAGGGCCGAAAACATTCAGTACTTC. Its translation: CASSLAGGRAENIQYF. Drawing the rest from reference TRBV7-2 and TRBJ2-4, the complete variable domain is GAGVSQSPSNKVTEKGKDVELRCDPISGHTALYWYRQSLGQGLEFLIYFQGNSAPDKSGLPSDRFSAERTGGSVSTLTIQRTQQEDSAVYLCASSLAGGRAENIQYFGAGTRLSVL.

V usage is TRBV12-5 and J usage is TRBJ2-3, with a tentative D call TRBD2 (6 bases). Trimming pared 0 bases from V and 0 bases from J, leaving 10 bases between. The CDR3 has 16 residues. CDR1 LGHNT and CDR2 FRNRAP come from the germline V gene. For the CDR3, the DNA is TGTGCTAGTGGTTTGGTACTCGGGGGAAGCACAGATACGCAGTATTTT. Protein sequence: CASGLVLGGSTDTQYF.

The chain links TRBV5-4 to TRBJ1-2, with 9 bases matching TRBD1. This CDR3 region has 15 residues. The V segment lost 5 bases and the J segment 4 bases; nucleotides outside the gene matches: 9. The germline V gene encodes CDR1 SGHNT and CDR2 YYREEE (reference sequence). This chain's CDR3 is CASRPGTGFLYGYTF. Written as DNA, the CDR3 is TGTGCCAGCAGACCCGGGACAGGGTTTCTCTATGGCTACACCTTC.

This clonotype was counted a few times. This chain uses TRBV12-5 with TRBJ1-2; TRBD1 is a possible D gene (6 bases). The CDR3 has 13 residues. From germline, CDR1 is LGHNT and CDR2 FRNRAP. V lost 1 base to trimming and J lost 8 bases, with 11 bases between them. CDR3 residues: CASGLDTGWGYTF. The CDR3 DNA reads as TGTGCTAGTGGTTTGGATACAGGGTGGGGCTACACCTTC.

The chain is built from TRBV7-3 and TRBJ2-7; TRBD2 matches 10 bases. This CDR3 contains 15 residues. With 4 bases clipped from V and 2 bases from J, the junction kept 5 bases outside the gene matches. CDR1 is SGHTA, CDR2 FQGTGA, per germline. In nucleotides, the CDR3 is TGTGCCAGCAGCTCCCAAGCGGGAGGGACCTACGAGCAGTACTTC. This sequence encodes CASSSQAGGTYEQYF.

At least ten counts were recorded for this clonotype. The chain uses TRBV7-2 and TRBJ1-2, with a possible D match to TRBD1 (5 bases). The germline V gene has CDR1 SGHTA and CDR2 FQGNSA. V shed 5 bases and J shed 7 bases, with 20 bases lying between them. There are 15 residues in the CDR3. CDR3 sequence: CASSRVGQDGGGYTF. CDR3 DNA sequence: TGTGCCAGCAGCCGCGTGGGGCAGGACGGCGGTGGCTACACCTTC.

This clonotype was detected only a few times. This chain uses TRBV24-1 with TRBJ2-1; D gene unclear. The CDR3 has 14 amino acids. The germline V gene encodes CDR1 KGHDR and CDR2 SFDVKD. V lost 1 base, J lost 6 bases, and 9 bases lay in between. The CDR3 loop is CATSDLRSINEQFF. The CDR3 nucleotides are TGTGCCACCAGTGATTTACGGTCGATCAATGAGCAGTTCTTC.

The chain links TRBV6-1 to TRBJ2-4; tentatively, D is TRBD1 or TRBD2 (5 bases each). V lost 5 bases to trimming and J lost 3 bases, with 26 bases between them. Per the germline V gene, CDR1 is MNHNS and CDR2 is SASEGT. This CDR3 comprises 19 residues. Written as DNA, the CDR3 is TGTGCCAGCAGTTCATCATCCGGGACGGGACCCTCGGGCAAAAACATTCAGTACTTC. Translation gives CASSSSSGTGPSGKNIQYF.

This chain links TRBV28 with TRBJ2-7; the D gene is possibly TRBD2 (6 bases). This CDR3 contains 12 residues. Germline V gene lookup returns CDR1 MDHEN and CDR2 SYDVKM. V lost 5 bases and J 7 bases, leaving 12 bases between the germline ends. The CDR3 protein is CASSLGLPEQYF. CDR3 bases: TGTGCCAGCAGTCTGGGACTGCCTGAGCAGTACTTC.